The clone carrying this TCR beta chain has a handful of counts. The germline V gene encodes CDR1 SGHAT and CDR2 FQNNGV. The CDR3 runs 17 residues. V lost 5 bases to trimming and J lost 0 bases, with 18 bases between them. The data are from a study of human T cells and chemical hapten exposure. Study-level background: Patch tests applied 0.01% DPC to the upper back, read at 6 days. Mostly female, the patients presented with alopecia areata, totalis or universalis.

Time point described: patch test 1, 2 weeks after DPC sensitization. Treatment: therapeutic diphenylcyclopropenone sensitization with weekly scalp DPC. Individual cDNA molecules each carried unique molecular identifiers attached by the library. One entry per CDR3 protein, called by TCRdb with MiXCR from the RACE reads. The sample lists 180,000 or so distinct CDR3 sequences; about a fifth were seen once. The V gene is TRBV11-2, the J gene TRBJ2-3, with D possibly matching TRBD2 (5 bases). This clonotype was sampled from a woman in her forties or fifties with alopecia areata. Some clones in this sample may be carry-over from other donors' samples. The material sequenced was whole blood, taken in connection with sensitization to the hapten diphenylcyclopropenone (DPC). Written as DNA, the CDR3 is TGTGCCAGCAGCCTAGTGGTGCTAGCAGCTAGCACAGATACGCAGTATTTT. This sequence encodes CASSLVVLAASTDTQYF.